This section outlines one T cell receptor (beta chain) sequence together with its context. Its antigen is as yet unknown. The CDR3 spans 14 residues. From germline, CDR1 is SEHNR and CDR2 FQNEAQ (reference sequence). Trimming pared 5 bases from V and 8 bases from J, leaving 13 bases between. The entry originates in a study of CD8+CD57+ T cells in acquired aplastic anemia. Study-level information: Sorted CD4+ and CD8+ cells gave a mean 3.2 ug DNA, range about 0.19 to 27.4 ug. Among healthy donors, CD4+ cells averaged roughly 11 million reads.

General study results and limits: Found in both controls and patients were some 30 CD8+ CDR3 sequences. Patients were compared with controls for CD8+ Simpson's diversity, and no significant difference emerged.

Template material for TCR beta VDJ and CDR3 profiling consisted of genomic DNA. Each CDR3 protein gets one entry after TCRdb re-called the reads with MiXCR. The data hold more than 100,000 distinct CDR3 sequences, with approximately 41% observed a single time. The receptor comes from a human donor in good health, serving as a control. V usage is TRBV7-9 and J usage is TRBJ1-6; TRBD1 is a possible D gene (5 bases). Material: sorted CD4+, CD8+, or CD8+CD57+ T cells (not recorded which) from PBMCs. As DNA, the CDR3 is TGTGCCAGCAGCGCACAGGTAGCGGATTCACCCCTCCACTTT. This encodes CASSAQVADSPLHF. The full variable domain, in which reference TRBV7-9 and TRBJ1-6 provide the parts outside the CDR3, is DTGVSQNPRHKITKRGQNVTFRCDPISEHNRLYWYRQTLGQGPEFLTYFQNEAQLEKSRLLSDRFSAERPKGSFSTLEIQRTEQGDSAMYLCASSAQVADSPLHFGNGTRLTVT.